This TCR beta chain was captured by sequencing in a study of neoadjuvant anti-PD-1 for oral cavity cancer (dated by TCRdb to about 2021). Concerning the study at large: Before curative-intent surgical resection, most patients were given three to four biweekly doses of nivolumab at 3 mg/kg. Patients without progression received a fourth nivolumab dose around day 43 and underwent definitive surgical resection on days 50-56. Under RECIST 1.1, a patient counted as a responder if showing complete response, partial response or stable disease, and as a non-responder if showing progression. The parent correlative cohort included some twelve patients, with an approximately 31% response rate. What the authors observed across the whole study: Larger post-treatment sizes of preexisting intratumoral clones correlated with greater tumor shrinkage, suggesting expansion of preexisting clones contributed to response. A higher pretreatment blood Treg/Th17 ratio correlated with both higher pretreatment blood TCRbeta clonality and lower post-treatment tumor TCRbeta clonality. Only a few patients per response group were included in the TCR analyses, and the authors called for validation in larger cohorts.

Tumor libraries used mostly 4 to 6 ug of input genomic DNA for survey sequencing, with two replicates per sample. TCRbeta libraries were prepared with the immunoSEQ hsTCRbeta kit according to the manufacturer's instructions. An Illumina NovaSeq 6000 S4 flow cell was used to sequence the final libraries, which had first been combined to 3 nM. As for the original processing: The immunoSEQ Analyzer was used for raw data preprocessing and quality control. The analysis was limited to productive rearrangements, and each clonotype was defined by a unique CDR3 amino acid sequence. Repertoire clonality was estimated as the Gini-Simpson index, which was computed with the R package tcR. Student's t test was used to compare Gini indices, while Pearson correlation assessed associations with tumor size change. TCRdb limited this immuneACCESS table to in-frame rearrangements with V and J called. A share of clones is missing; checked studies link under half to unresolved V genes, and the rest is unexplained. V and J calls plus clone size are reproduced from that table; the DNA served to infer D and trimming. The sample table holds more than 7,500 clones, of which about 53% were seen once. Clones ranked in the top ten supply roughly 10% of the sample.

The sample's time point label, decoded: before neoadjuvant nivolumab. The patients had newly diagnosed stage II-IVA oral cavity squamous cell carcinoma and had not received any prior systemic or radiation treatment. Everyone in the cohort had locally advanced, HPV-negative oral cavity squamous cell carcinoma. The samples were drawn from a longitudinal correlative study tied to a single-arm phase II trial testing neoadjuvant nivolumab in oral cavity squamous cell carcinoma. Genomic DNA-based TCRbeta sequencing was performed on subject-matched pre- and post-treatment PBMCs and tumors from three responders and three non-responders. The Maxwell RSC DNA from Tissue kit was used to isolate genomic DNA from tumor tissue. About this clone: Its cognate antigen has yet to be identified. Qualities for individual bases were not recorded, and no much larger clone is one base off.

Per the germline V gene (reference sequence), SGHNT is the CDR1 and YYREEE is the CDR2. V loses 0 bases, J loses 1 base, and the germline ends lie 12 bases apart. The CDR3, cysteine through phenylalanine, is 16 amino acids long. The sequence is cut down to CDR3 DNA, 48 bases in frame from base 1. The rearranged segments are TRBV5-4 and TRBJ2-3; TRBD2 is a possible D gene, resting on 6 matching bases. This specimen was tumor tissue, taken before nivolumab (anti-PD-1) treatment. This receptor was identified in a person aged 40-85 years with oral cavity squamous cell carcinoma. The sequenced DNA is TGTGCCAGCAGCTTGGGGAAAGGAGGGGGCACAGATACGCAGTATTTT. Translated, this is CASSLGKGGGTDTQYF. With the rest looked up from the reference TRBV5-4 and TRBJ2-3 genes rather than sequenced, the full variable domain is ETGVTQSPTHLIKTRGQQVTLRCSSQSGHNTVSWYQQALGQGPQFIFQYYREEENGRGNFPPRFSGLQFPNYSSELNVNALELDDSALYLCASSLGKGGGTDTQYFGPGTRLTVL.